This T cell receptor beta chain was captured by sequencing in a study of Graves' ophthalmopathy and Graves' hyperthyroidism. Overall study context: The collection of peripheral blood took place at initial diagnosis, before any treatment.

From germline, CDR1 is SGHTA and CDR2 FQGNSA. Trimming removed 1 base from V and 4 bases from J, with 10 bases in between. CDR3 length: 14 amino acids. RNA transcripts were the template, and TCR beta CDR3 regions were amplified from them. HTBI primers were employed in first-round RT-PCR, then a second-round multiplex PCR followed. TCRdb independently ran MiXCR on the multiplex PCR reads; one entry per CDR3 protein. In the table there are hundreds of thousands of distinct CDR3 sequences, under 15% of which are singletons. This clonotype was seen repeatedly, ten times or more. Moderate-to-severe activity, CAS ≥3, NOSPECS ≥4 and a duration under 3 months were seen in donors with ophthalmopathy. Other autoimmune diseases, uncontrolled infections, pregnancy or lactation ruled patients out of participation. Someone took the PBMCs out of approximately 9 ml of fresh peripheral blood.

The sequence was obtained from a woman aged 25 to 39 with Graves' ophthalmopathy. The specimen sequenced was blood. V and J are TRBV7-2 and TRBJ1-2; no definite D call. The CDR3 here is CASSLGGSSYGYTF. CDR3 nucleotide sequence: TGTGCCAGCAGCTTAGGCGGTTCTTCCTATGGCTACACCTTC.